The present T cell receptor beta chain was sequenced within a study of T cells in Graves' hyperthyroidism and ophthalmopathy. Study context: Peripheral blood specimens were obtained at initial diagnosis, prior to any treatment.

V shed 4 bases, J shed 7 bases, and the junction held 8 bases outside the gene matches. Germline V lookup: CDR1 SGDLS, CDR2 YYNGEE. The CDR3 loop spans 14 amino acids. Amplification targeted TCR beta CDR3 regions from RNA transcripts. Using the HTBI primer set, a first-round RT-PCR was run on the TCR CDR3. TCRdb passed the multiplex PCR reads through MiXCR, listing each CDR3 protein once. The table has some 250,000 distinct CDR3 sequences, about 15% seen once. Uncontrolled infection, other autoimmune disease, pregnancy or lactation disqualified patients from enrolment. The clonotype was recovered from a woman between 35 and 50 years old with Graves' hyperthyroidism that later progressed to Graves' ophthalmopathy. The sequenced sample was blood. This sequence joins TRBV9 and TRBJ2-1; 7 bases match TRBD2. The CDR3 here is CASSYGGRGNEQFF. In DNA, the CDR3 is TGTGCCAGCAGCTATGGCGGGAGAGGGAATGAGCAGTTCTTC.